One and the same sample provided the 17 T cell receptor beta chains below, sequenced in a study of T-cell reconstitution after alpha-beta-depleted transplantation in children. A library of TCRbeta sequences, prepared with unique molecular identifiers, was generated. Via MiXCR, TCRdb re-called the PCR reads, giving one row per CDR3 protein. This sample has around 300,000 distinct CDR3 sequences, with 23% found just once. The specimen was PBMCs, mostly from graft donor cells, collected 180 days after TCRalphabeta/CD19-depleted stem cell transplant. The receptors shown here come from a male patient younger than 18 who had a stem cell transplant for acute lymphoblastic leukemia, so the T cells may come from the graft donor.

The chain combines TRBV11-2 with TRBJ2-2; TRBD2 aligns across 8 bases. V shed 2 bases and J 3 bases; nucleotides not matched to a gene: 17. This CDR3 is 20 amino acids long. CDR1 SGHAT and CDR2 FQNNGV come from the germline V gene. This CDR3 reads CASSLRLAPSTGVDTGELFF. In DNA form, the CDR3 reads TGTGCCAGCAGCTTAAGACTAGCGCCTAGCACAGGTGTAGACACCGGGGAGCTGTTTTTT.

This clonotype was detected many times. The CDR3: CASSRGLAGYYNEQFF. The DNA of the CDR3 is TGTGCCAGCAGTCGTGGACTAGCGGGATACTACAATGAGCAGTTCTTC. This chain uses TRBV6-5 with TRBJ2-1, with TRBD2 matching over 12 bases. This CDR3 contains 16 residues. The germline V gene has CDR1 MNHEY and CDR2 SVGAGI. V shed 5 bases, J shed 3 bases, and the junction held 5 bases outside the gene matches.

The rearrangement joins TRBV4-2 to TRBJ2-3; D remains ambiguous. From germline, CDR1 is LGHNA and CDR2 YNFKEQ. The CDR3 is 15 residues long. Trimming left V 0 bases short and J 0 bases short, with 7 bases between. CDR3 loop: CASSQDGVSTDTQYF. The DNA for the CDR3 is TGTGCCAGCAGCCAAGATGGCGTTAGCACAGATACGCAGTATTTT.

This clonotype was found a few times. Here the CDR3 reads CSAARDYEQYF. Written as DNA, the CDR3 is TGCAGCGCCGCGAGAGACTACGAGCAGTACTTC. The V and J genes are TRBV29-1 and TRBJ2-7; D unresolved. Germline-derived CDR1 and CDR2 are SQVTM and ANQGSEA. CDR3 size: 11 residues. Deletions cut 7 bases from V and 3 bases from J, with 10 bases between.

The chain recombines TRBV6-1 with TRBJ2-1, with 11 nucleotides matching TRBD2. V was pared by 6 bases and J by 8 bases, with 18 bases of the junction left unmatched. The germline CDR1 and CDR2 sequences are MNHNS and SASEGT. This CDR3 contains 18 residues. The CDR3 is CASSPSVRLAGWWDEQFF. DNA for the CDR3: TGTGCCAGCAGCCCTTCCGTCAGACTAGCGGGATGGTGGGATGAGCAGTTCTTC.

This clonotype was seen more than once but under ten times. J is TRBJ2-7 and V is TRBV5-1, with D possibly being TRBD1 or TRBD2 (5 bases each). With 0 bases removed from V and 0 bases from J, the gap between germline ends came to 16 bases. From germline, CDR1 is SGHRS and CDR2 YFSETQ. This CDR3 has 17 residues. In DNA form, the CDR3 reads TGCGCCAGCAGCTTGGCGGGGCTAGGCGGAGCCTCCTACGAGCAGTACTTC. This sequence encodes CASSLAGLGGASYEQYF.

This clonotype was observed a handful of times. The gene calls are TRBV5-1 and TRBJ2-7; the D is unclear. The germline V gene encodes CDR1 SGHRS and CDR2 YFSETQ. Trimming left V 5 bases short and J 3 bases short, with 6 bases between. CDR3 length equals 11 residues. CDR3 in amino acids: CASRSGYEQYF. The CDR3 coding sequence is TGCGCCAGCAGGAGTGGCTACGAGCAGTACTTC.

The rearrangement joins TRBV18 to TRBJ2-7, with 14 bases matching TRBD2. CDR1 KGHSH and CDR2 LQKENI come from the germline V gene. V was pared by 5 bases and J by 3 bases, with 6 bases of the junction left unmatched. The CDR3 runs 16 residues. This CDR3 reads CASSSLGLAGDYEQYF. The CDR3 DNA follows: TGTGCCAGCTCATCCCTGGGACTAGCGGGAGACTACGAGCAGTACTTC.

This clonotype was counted a few times. The chain couples TRBV18 to TRBJ2-5; D ambiguous. The CDR3 consists of 13 residues. With 3 bases removed from V and 3 bases from J, the gap between germline ends came to 8 bases. The germline V gene encodes CDR1 KGHSH and CDR2 LQKENI. The CDR3 sequence is CASSPEMEETQYF. The DNA for the CDR3 is TGTGCCAGCTCACCGGAGATGGAAGAGACCCAGTACTTC.

This clonotype was picked up a small number of times. The chain couples TRBV7-2 to TRBJ2-7; 10 bases align to TRBD1. The V gene end was trimmed by 5 bases and the J gene end by 2 bases; junction bases not matched to a gene: 6. The CDR3 runs to 15 residues. The germline V gene encodes CDR1 SGHTA and CDR2 FQGNSA. The CDR3 is CASSQGQGLPYEQYF. DNA for the CDR3: TGTGCCAGCAGCCAGGGACAGGGGCTACCCTACGAGCAGTACTTC. The full variable domain, in which reference TRBV7-2 and TRBJ2-7 provide the parts outside the CDR3, is GAGVSQSPSNKVTEKGKDVELRCDPISGHTALYWYRQSLGQGLEFLIYFQGNSAPDKSGLPSDRFSAERTGGSVSTLTIQRTQQEDSAVYLCASSQGQGLPYEQYFGPGTRLTVT.

The chain employs TRBV7-9 and TRBJ2-3, with no clear D. The CDR3 is made up of 14 amino acids. Looked up from germline, CDR1 is SEHNR and CDR2 is FQNEAQ (reference sequence). Deletions cut 3 bases from V and 6 bases from J, with 13 bases between. The CDR3 here is CASSFSPSYDTQYF. The CDR3 DNA follows: TGTGCCAGCAGCTTCTCCCCTTCTTATGATACGCAGTATTTT.

This clonotype was picked up a small number of times. V gene TRBV19 combines with J gene TRBJ1-4; 7 bases are shared with TRBD1. Germline trimming cut 5 bases from V and 7 bases from J; bases unmatched to any gene: 4. Germline assignment: CDR1 LNHDA and CDR2 SQIVND (reference sequence). The CDR3 extends over 13 amino acids. The CDR3 nucleotides read TGTGCCAGTAGTGCCTACAGGGGTGAAAAACTGTTTTTT. It yields the protein CASSAYRGEKLFF.

This clonotype was counted only a few times. The rearrangement uses TRBV5-1 and TRBJ2-1; 9 bases map to TRBD2. With V trimmed by 0 bases and J by 6 bases, 4 bases remained unmatched. The length of the CDR3 is 15 residues. Germline values: CDR1 SGHRS, CDR2 YFSETQ. Here the CDR3 DNA reads TGCGCCAGCAGCTTGGTGGTTAGCGGGGGCAATGAGCAGTTCTTC. It translates to CASSLVVSGGNEQFF.

The chain has TRBV7-2 and TRBJ2-3, with 7 bases aligning to TRBD2. V was pared by 3 bases and J by 0 bases, with 9 bases of the junction left unmatched. This CDR3 spans 17 amino acids. Looked up from germline, CDR1 is SGHTA and CDR2 is FQGNSA. The CDR3 protein is CASSFSGPYLSTDTQYF. The CDR3 DNA reads TGTGCCAGCAGCTTTAGCGGGCCGTACCTAAGCACAGATACGCAGTATTTT. Drawing the rest from reference TRBV7-2 and TRBJ2-3, the complete variable domain is GAGVSQSPSNKVTEKGKDVELRCDPISGHTALYWYRQSLGQGLEFLIYFQGNSAPDKSGLPSDRFSAERTGGSVSTLTIQRTQQEDSAVYLCASSFSGPYLSTDTQYFGPGTRLTVL.

This clonotype showed up just a few times. This chain uses TRBV3-1 with TRBJ2-3; unclear D gene. This CDR3 comprises 12 residues. Trimming took 1 base from V and 6 from J, leaving 5 bases between them. Germline loops: CDR1 LGHDT, CDR2 YNNKEL (reference sequence). CDR3 sequence (DNA): TGTGCCAGCAGCCAAGGTCCCGATACGCAGTATTTT. Protein product: CASSQGPDTQYF.

This clonotype was found a few times. The chain joins TRBV24-1 to TRBJ2-3, with 11 positions matching TRBD1. Losses at the gene ends were 9 bases for V and 3 bases for J; bases not matched to a gene: 4. The CDR3 extends over 14 amino acids. CDR1 KGHDR and CDR2 SFDVKD come from the germline V gene. The CDR3 bases are TGTGCCACCCTTCGGGACAGGGGGACAGATACGCAGTATTTT. The encoded protein is CATLRDRGTDTQYF.

V usage is TRBV5-1 and J usage is TRBJ2-7; no clear D gene. The CDR3 consists of 14 residues. The germline V gene encodes CDR1 SGHRS and CDR2 YFSETQ. V was clipped by 2 bases and J by 5 bases, with 14 bases between them. DNA of the CDR3: TGCGCCAGCAGCTTACAAGTCCCCCGAGACGAGCAGTACTTC. Translation: CASSLQVPRDEQYF.